A single sample is the source of the 26 T cell receptor beta chains below, sequenced in a study of blood T cell repertoires in COVID-19. The assay was immunoSEQ multiplex PCR, and TCRdb's table has in-frame clones only and misses some. The sample lists about 170,000 clones, 85% occurring once. The specimen sequenced was peripheral blood. The receptor set was obtained from a human donor with acute or convalescent COVID-19. The donor label of this sample is uncertain.

This chain uses TRBV24-1 with TRBJ2-2; 11 bases align to TRBD1. From germline, CDR1 is KGHDR and CDR2 SFDVKD. The CDR3 consists of 16 residues. V trimming: 4 bases; J trimming: 6 bases; junction bases outside the gene matches: 6. CDR3 sequence reads: CATSDTDRGRSGELFF. Written as DNA, the CDR3 is TGTGCCACCAGTGACACGGACAGGGGGCGGTCCGGGGAGCTGTTTTTT.

The gene calls are TRBV27 and TRBJ1-1; 12 nucleotides agree with TRBD1. V was pared by 6 bases and J by 1 base, with 9 bases of the junction left unmatched. This CDR3 spans 17 amino acids. In germline, CDR1 is MNHEY, CDR2 SMNVEV (reference sequence). CDR3 amino acids: CASRFSGQGAGNTEAFF. CDR3 nucleotides: TGTGCCAGCAGGTTCTCGGGACAGGGGGCGGGGAACACTGAAGCTTTCTTT.

The chain has TRBV5-1 and TRBJ1-1; 9 bases map to TRBD1. The CDR3 is 16 amino acids. The germline V gene encodes CDR1 SGHRS and CDR2 YFSETQ. The V gene end was trimmed by 0 bases and the J gene end by 1 base; junction bases not matched to a gene: 4. This CDR3 is CASSLDRGRWNTEAFF. The CDR3 DNA reads TGCGCCAGCAGCTTGGACAGGGGGCGCTGGAACACTGAAGCTTTCTTT. Complete variable domain (other parts from reference TRBV5-1 and TRBJ1-1): KAGVTQTPRYLIKTRGQQVTLSCSPISGHRSVSWYQQTPGQGLQFLFEYFSETQRNKGNFPGRFSGRQFSNSRSEMNVSTLELGDSALYLCASSLDRGRWNTEAFFGQGTRLTVV.

This chain connects TRBV18 to TRBJ2-1, with TRBD2 as a possible D gene (6 bases). The germline CDR1 and CDR2 sequences are KGHSH and LQKENI. CDR3 length equals 15 residues. V was shortened by 1 base and J by 2 bases, with 9 bases between the two germline ends. The CDR3 region has the DNA TGTGCCAGCTCACCACGCGGGATTACCTACAATGAGCAGTTCTTC. Translating gives CASSPRGITYNEQFF.

The gene calls are TRBV6-5 and TRBJ1-1, with a tentative D call TRBD1 (6 bases). Germline V gene lookup returns CDR1 MNHEY and CDR2 SVGAGI. This CDR3 contains 15 residues. The DNA of the CDR3 is TGTGCGGCAGGGCAGGGGAGTCTACTGAACACTGAAGCTTTCTTT. Translating gives CAAGQGSLLNTEAFF.

This clone was counted once. The rearrangement joins TRBV29-1 to TRBJ1-5; TRBD1 matches 8 bases. The CDR3 runs 13 residues. Germline values: CDR1 SQVTM, CDR2 ANQGSEA. V lost 5 bases and J lost 4; bases outside the gene matches: 4. The CDR3 loop is CSVQGAKNQPQHF. The CDR3, as DNA: TGCAGCGTTCAGGGGGCTAAAAATCAGCCCCAGCATTTT.

The chain carries TRBV11-2 and TRBJ2-2; 9 positions agree with TRBD2. This CDR3 contains 18 residues. Germline CDR1 reads SGHAT; CDR2 reads FQNNGV. J lost 6 bases, V lost 3 bases, and 14 bases had no gene match. CDR3: CASSFRVAGGLTPGELFF. DNA for the CDR3: TGTGCCAGCAGCTTCCGGGTTGCGGGGGGGCTAACGCCCGGGGAGCTGTTTTTT.

This chain uses TRBV3-1 (or the pseudogene TRBV3-2) with TRBJ2-3; tentatively, D is TRBD2 (6 bases). Trimming took off 3 bases at V and 2 bases at J, with 9 bases between the two ends. Germline CDR1 is LGHDT and CDR2 is YNNKEL (reference sequence). CDR3 length: 14 amino acids. For the CDR3, the DNA is TGTGCCAGCAGCCACGGCGGGAACACAGATACGCAGTATTTT. Its protein product is CASSHGGNTDTQYF.

V and J are TRBV2 and TRBJ1-1; 9 bases are shared with TRBD1. Germline trimming cut 4 bases from V and 8 bases from J; bases unmatched to any gene: 5. The CDR3 runs to 13 residues. CDR1 SNHLY and CDR2 FYNNEI come from the germline V gene. The CDR3 bases are TGTGCCAGCAGTGTCGCCGGGACAGGGGAAGCTTTCTTT. Amino acids: CASSVAGTGEAFF.

V usage is TRBV4-2 and J usage is TRBJ1-5; D not certain. There are 17 residues in the CDR3. Deletions cut 1 base from V and 2 bases from J, with 15 bases between. Germline CDR1 reads LGHNA; CDR2 reads YNFKEQ. CDR3 sequence (DNA): TGTGCCAGCAGCCAAGGATGGCGGCAGACCCGCAATCAGCCCCAGCATTTT. This translates into CASSQGWRQTRNQPQHF.

The CDR3 reads CATSWDRGSNTGELFF. CDR3 DNA: TGTGCCACCAGCTGGGACAGGGGGTCGAACACCGGGGAGCTGTTTTTT. This sequence joins TRBV15 and TRBJ2-2, with TRBD1 matching over 11 bases. V lost 5 bases and J lost 0; bases outside the gene matches: 2. Germline V gene data show CDR1 as LNHNV and CDR2 as YYDKDF (reference sequence). This CDR3 contains 16 residues.

This rearrangement joins TRBV24-1 to TRBJ2-3; D remains ambiguous. Per the germline V gene, CDR1 is KGHDR and CDR2 is SFDVKD. The CDR3 runs to 13 residues. V lost 3 bases and J lost 2, with 5 bases in between. CDR3 coding DNA: TGTGCCACCAGTGATCTGTACACAGATACGCAGTATTTT. Its protein product is CATSDLYTDTQYF.

A single count supports this clone. The chain uses TRBV7-7 and TRBJ1-4; no definite D call. The CDR3 totals 15 residues. Germline V gene lookup returns CDR1 SSHAT and CDR2 FNYEAQ (reference sequence). V gave up 3 bases and J gave up 7 bases, with 15 bases separating them. Here the CDR3 reads CASSLSGRMGEKLFF. For the CDR3, the DNA is TGTGCCAGCAGCTTGTCAGGAAGGATGGGTGAAAAACTGTTTTTT.

The V call is TRBV2, the J call TRBJ2-2, with 8 positions matching TRBD1. The germline CDR1 and CDR2 sequences are SNHLY and FYNNEI. The CDR3 loop spans 13 amino acids. The V gene end was trimmed by 6 bases and the J gene end by 6 bases; junction bases not matched to a gene: 3. DNA for the CDR3: TGTGCCAGCAGGCCGACAGGGGCCGGGGAGCTGTTTTTT. This gives the protein CASRPTGAGELFF.

The V call is TRBV7-9, the J call TRBJ1-2, with TRBD1 matching 12 bases. CDR1 SEHNR and CDR2 FQNEAQ come from the germline V gene (reference sequence). J lost 1 base, V lost 4 bases, and 7 bases had no gene match. The length of the CDR3 is 17 residues. The CDR3 loop is CASSSRGTGGINYGYTF. The CDR3, as DNA: TGTGCCAGCAGCTCCCGTGGGACAGGGGGCATTAACTATGGCTACACCTTC. The full variable domain, completed using reference TRBV7-9 and TRBJ1-2, is DTGVSQNPRHKITKRGQNVTFRCDPISEHNRLYWYRQTLGQGPEFLTYFQNEAQLEKSRLLSDRFSAERPKGSFSTLEIQRTEQGDSAMYLCASSSRGTGGINYGYTFGSGTRLTVV.

The rearrangement uses TRBV23-1 and TRBJ1-5; D is ambiguous. TRBV23-1 is an ORF; its function is uncertain. The V and J ends lost 2 bases and 9 bases respectively, with 14 bases between them. This CDR3 spans 14 amino acids. In nucleotides, the CDR3 is TGCGCCAGCAGTCAACCTTACTTCTCCCGGCCCCAGCATTTT. Residues: CASSQPYFSRPQHF.

V and J are TRBV9 and TRBJ1-3, with a weak D call TRBD1 (5 bases). The CDR3 is 17 amino acids. Germline CDR1 reads SGDLS; CDR2 reads YYNGEE. Trimming pared 0 bases from V and 1 base from J, leaving 14 bases between. DNA for the CDR3: TGTGCCAGCAGCGTAGGGGTACGGGGGATATCTGGAAACACCATATATTTT. Encoded protein: CASSVGVRGISGNTIYF. Looking up the rest from reference TRBV9 and TRBJ1-3 gives the full variable domain: DSGVTQTPKHLITATGQRVTLRCSPRSGDLSVYWYQQSLDQGLQFLIQYYNGEERAKGNILERFSAQQFPDLHSELNLSSLELGDSALYFCASSVGVRGISGNTIYFGEGSWLTVV.

This clone was seen only a few times. The CDR3 DNA reads TGTGCCAGCAGCGTAGGTGTGGCGAGGCAAGAGACCCAGTACTTC. Protein product: CASSVGVARQETQYF. The chain couples TRBV9 to TRBJ2-5; no clear D gene. The CDR3 length is 15 residues. V was pared by 0 bases and J by 2 bases, with 11 bases between. The germline V gene encodes CDR1 SGDLS and CDR2 YYNGEE.

The V call is TRBV14, the J call TRBJ2-7, with 9 bases aligning to TRBD1. V lost 1 base, J lost 3 bases, and 7 bases stayed unmatched. The CDR3 totals 16 residues. From germline, CDR1 is SGHDN and CDR2 FVKESK. The CDR3 sequence: CASSQVSGTGNYEQYF. The CDR3, as DNA: TGTGCCAGCAGCCAAGTGTCAGGGACAGGGAACTACGAGCAGTACTTC.

The J gene is TRBJ2-6, the V gene TRBV15; tentative D call: TRBD1 (5 bases). Germline CDR1 and CDR2: LNHNV and YYDKDF (reference sequence). V lost 1 base, J lost 0 bases, and 10 bases lay in between. This CDR3 spans 17 amino acids. Written as DNA, the CDR3 is TGTGCCACCAGCAGAGGACAGTTCAGCTCTGGGGCCAACGTCCTGACTTTC. This encodes CATSRGQFSSGANVLTF.

This clone was seen only once. The chain employs TRBV5-4 and TRBJ1-2; 10 nucleotides align to TRBD1. V shed 4 bases and J 4 bases; nucleotides not matched to a gene: 7. This CDR3 region has 15 residues. Germline loops: CDR1 SGHNT, CDR2 YYREEE (reference sequence). The CDR3 coding sequence is TGTGCCAGCAGCGCCGCCGGGACAGGGGTCTATGGCTACACCTTC. Amino acid sequence: CASSAAGTGVYGYTF. Variable domain in full (rest from reference TRBV5-4 and TRBJ1-2): ETGVTQSPTHLIKTRGQQVTLRCSSQSGHNTVSWYQQALGQGPQFIFQYYREEENGRGNFPPRFSGLQFPNYSSELNVNALELDDSALYLCASSAAGTGVYGYTFGSGTRLTVV.

The chain couples TRBV19 to TRBJ1-5, with 10 bases matching TRBD1. After removal of 10 bases from V and 6 bases from J, the junction contained 15 bases not matched to a gene. CDR1 is LNHDA, CDR2 SQIVND, per germline (reference sequence). The CDR3 is made up of 16 amino acids. CDR3 bases: TGTGCCACCAGAGGGGACCGGGACAGGGGTACTCAGCCCCAGCATTTT. Protein product: CATRGDRDRGTQPQHF. Combining the CDR3 with reference TRBV19 and TRBJ1-5 gives the whole variable domain DGGITQSPKYLFRKEGQNVTLSCEQNLNHDAMYWYRQDPGQGLRLIYYSQIVNDFQKGDIAEGYSVSREKKESFPLTVTSAQKNPTAFYLCATRGDRDRGTQPQHFGDGTRLSIL.

DNA of the CDR3: TGTGCCAGCAGCTCCCCGACAGGGGGCACCGGGGAGCTGTTTTTT. Translation: CASSSPTGGTGELFF. The chain couples TRBV7-9 to TRBJ2-2; 9 bases align to TRBD1. The CDR3 has 15 amino acids. J lost 4 bases, V lost 4 bases, and 4 bases had no gene match. The V gene's germline CDR1 is SEHNR and CDR2 FQNEAQ (reference sequence).

This clone appeared a single time. J is TRBJ1-4 and V is TRBV5-1; tentatively, D is TRBD1 (5 bases). Trimming removed 3 bases from V and 7 bases from J, with 16 bases in between. CDR1 and CDR2 (germline): SGHRS, YFSETQ. The CDR3 length is 15 residues. The CDR3: CASSSTWDSGEKLFF. CDR3 bases: TGCGCCAGCAGCTCGACCTGGGACTCGGGTGAAAAACTGTTTTTT.

The chain uses TRBV6-2 or TRBV6-3 and TRBJ2-1, with TRBD2 identical over 11 bases. V was pared by 2 bases and J by 8 bases, with 8 bases of the junction left unmatched. Looked up from germline, CDR1 is MNHEY and CDR2 is SVGEGT. This CDR3 comprises 16 residues. For the CDR3, the DNA is TGTGCCAGCAGTTACGGGGCTAGCGGGGGGAGGCATGAGCAGTTCTTC. Translated: CASSYGASGGRHEQFF.

V gene TRBV5-1 combines with J gene TRBJ2-5, with TRBD2 matching over 8 bases. The CDR3 is 16 amino acids. CDR1 SGHRS and CDR2 YFSETQ come from the germline V gene. V shed 3 bases, J shed 2 bases, and the junction held 9 bases outside the gene matches. The CDR3 sequence is CASSSLGAGEQETQYF. The CDR3 bases are TGCGCCAGCAGCTCCTTAGGAGCGGGGGAGCAAGAGACCCAGTACTTC.